This T cell receptor beta chain was retrieved from a study of Ad26.COV2.S vaccination and SARS-CoV-2 variants. Treatment defined: about 20 received Ad26.COV2.S at low or high dose, single or two shots; several received placebo; per-sample allocation not given. Samples came from day 63 after the first vaccine or placebo injection. With regard to this clone: Antigen unknown.

Libraries were prepared by immunoSEQ multiplex PCR; TCRdb keeps only in-frame clonotypes and omits some of them. This repertoire shows 300,000 to 350,000 clones, 86% found once; its top ten account for under 2%. V trimming: 0 bases; J trimming: 6 bases; junction bases outside the gene matches: 7. This CDR3 has 17 residues. The V gene's germline CDR1 is SGHNT and CDR2 YYREEE (reference sequence). General observations from the study: Those who received vaccine or placebo ended up with similar non-spike TCR breadth.

This chain joins TRBV5-4 and TRBJ2-3; 13 nucleotides align to TRBD2. This sequence was found in a person between 18 and 59 years old who received the Ad26.COV2.S COVID-19 vaccine or a placebo. Sample: peripheral blood, taken in a trial of Ad26.COV2.S vaccine versus placebo. This CDR3 is CASSLETSGGAQDTQYF. The DNA of the CDR3 is TGTGCCAGCAGCTTGGAAACTAGCGGGGGGGCACAGGATACGCAGTATTTT.